The 7 T cell receptor beta chains reported below all come from one sample, sequenced in a study of monozygotic twins with inflammatory bowel disease. TCRdb re-called the 5' RACE reads, yielding one record per CDR3 amino acid sequence without DNA. The listing contains fewer than 450,000 distinct CDR3 sequences. The sequenced material came from blood. These TCRs come from a human donor with ulcerative colitis or Crohn's disease, or a healthy co-twin of an affected twin (not recorded which).

This sequence joins TRBV5-6 and TRBJ2-7; as DNA is missing, the TRBD1 call by TCRdb cannot be tested. Looked up from germline, CDR1 is SGHDT and CDR2 is YYEEEE. The CDR3 totals 16 residues. CDR3 residues: CASSLGGAWGSYEQYF.

The rearrangement uses TRBV9 and TRBJ2-3; the D gene TCRdb calls, TRBD2, cannot be checked with no DNA. Germline CDR1 is SGDLS and CDR2 is YYNGEE. This CDR3 spans 15 amino acids. The CDR3 here is CASSATLAGGDTQYF. Drawing the rest from reference TRBV9 and TRBJ2-3, the complete variable domain is DSGVTQTPKHLITATGQRVTLRCSPRSGDLSVYWYQQSLDQGLQFLIQYYNGEERAKGNILERFSAQQFPDLHSELNLSSLELGDSALYFCASSATLAGGDTQYFGPGTRLTVL.

The chain joins TRBV28 to TRBJ1-2; TCRdb lists TRBD1, though no DNA is available to test this call. Looked up from germline, CDR1 is MDHEN and CDR2 is SYDVKM. This CDR3 has 15 amino acids. CDR3 sequence reads: CASRPTLTGFYGYTF.

The chain has TRBV6-5 and TRBJ2-3; there is no DNA to check the TCRdb D call of TRBD2. The germline V gene encodes CDR1 MNHEY and CDR2 SVGAGI. The CDR3 is 13 residues long. The CDR3 here is CASSWDYTDTQYF.

This sequence joins TRBV6-1 and TRBJ1-1. This CDR3 contains 15 residues. CDR1 and CDR2 (germline): MNHNS, SASEGT. CDR3 residues: CASSEQGGGNTEAFF.

V is TRBV28 and J is TRBJ1-5; TCRdb proposes TRBD1, but this gene call is untestable without DNA. In germline, CDR1 is MDHEN, CDR2 SYDVKM. This CDR3 has 14 residues. CDR3 loop: CASSFEGGGQPQHF.

The gene calls are TRBV5-1 and TRBJ2-1. Germline V CDR1 and CDR2: SGHRS, YFSETQ. The CDR3 is 15 amino acids. The CDR3 here is CASSDGGGPYNEQFF.